The 24 T cell receptor beta chains below were found in one sample sequenced in a study of blood T cell repertoires in COVID-19. Clones were read by immunoSEQ multiplex PCR, and TCRdb kept only the in-frame ones, dropping some. The sample holds under 300,000 clones, about 87% seen once. Material for sequencing was PBMCs or T cells enriched from blood (not recorded which). These receptors all stem from a woman in her thirties or forties who had been exposed to COVID-19.

V gene TRBV7-8 combines with J gene TRBJ1-4; D might be TRBD1 (5 bases). The germline CDR1 and CDR2 sequences are SGHVS and FQNEAQ. CDR3 length equals 14 residues. The V and J ends lost 5 bases and 7 bases respectively, with 14 bases between them. The CDR3 DNA follows: TGTGCCAGCAGCCGCGGGGGGGGGACTGAAAAACTGTTTTTT. Translation gives CASSRGGGTEKLFF. Supplemented by reference TRBV7-8 and TRBJ1-4, the full variable domain reads GAGVSQSPRYKVAKRGQDVALRCDPISGHVSLFWYQQALGQGPEFLTYFQNEAQLDKSGLPSDRFFAERPEGSVSTLKIQRTQQEDSAVYLCASSRGGGTEKLFFGSGTQLSVL.

The chain employs TRBV27 and TRBJ1-5; D might be TRBD1 (6 bases). Germline V gene sequence: CDR1 MNHEY, CDR2 SMNVEV (reference sequence). V was shortened by 5 bases and J by 6 bases, with 14 bases between the two germline ends. The CDR3 contains 14 residues. This CDR3 reads CASSPRTVPQPQHF. The CDR3 nucleotides read TGTGCCAGCAGTCCCCGGACAGTTCCTCAGCCCCAGCATTTT.

This sequence joins TRBV12-3 or TRBV12-4 and TRBJ1-6; TRBD1 is a possible D gene (5 bases). V was trimmed by 4 bases and J by 10 bases, leaving 8 bases between them. The CDR3 loop spans 12 amino acids. The DNA for the CDR3 is TGTGCCAGCAGTTCCCAGGGCTCACCCCTCCACTTT. This encodes CASSSQGSPLHF.

The chain joins TRBV15 to TRBJ2-5, with D hard to call. Deletions cut 1 base from V and 2 bases from J, with 11 bases between. In germline, CDR1 is LNHNV, CDR2 YYDKDF (reference sequence). This CDR3 region has 15 residues. The CDR3: CATSRGAALQETQYF. The CDR3 bases are TGTGCCACCAGCAGAGGGGCAGCCCTTCAAGAGACCCAGTACTTC.

CDR3 in amino acids: CASRTSGSSYEQYV. Written as DNA, the CDR3 is TGTGCCAGCAGGACTAGCGGGAGTTCCTACGAGCAGTACGTC. The V call is TRBV28, the J call TRBJ2-7, with 12 nucleotides matching TRBD2. Germline-derived CDR1 and CDR2 are MDHEN and SYDVKM. The junction had 1 base not matched to a gene; V was cut back by 6 bases and J by 1 base. This CDR3 has 14 amino acids.

The chain links TRBV3-1 (or the pseudogene TRBV3-2) to TRBJ2-7; D may be TRBD2 (5 bases). V gave up 2 bases and J gave up 6 bases, with 17 bases separating them. From germline, CDR1 is LGHDT and CDR2 YNNKEL (reference sequence). The CDR3 consists of 15 residues. CDR3 amino acids: CASSQRSGYDGEQYF. The CDR3 DNA is TGTGCCAGCAGCCAAAGGTCGGGATATGATGGCGAGCAGTACTTC.

V gene TRBV27 combines with J gene TRBJ1-5; the match to TRBD1 covers 10 bases. The V and J ends lost 5 bases and 7 bases, in that order; junction bases with no gene match: 8. Germline loops: CDR1 MNHEY, CDR2 SMNVEV (reference sequence). The CDR3 length is 15 residues. The CDR3 region has the DNA TGTGCCAGCAGTGTTAGACAGGGGGCAGGACAGCCCCAGCATTTT. As protein: CASSVRQGAGQPQHF.

J is TRBJ2-5 and V is TRBV6-5, with 7 bases that match TRBD2. J lost 5 bases, V lost 3 bases, and 6 bases had no gene match. CDR1 and CDR2 (germline): MNHEY, SVGAGI. The CDR3 has 14 residues. The DNA of the CDR3 is TGTGCCAGCAGTTATCAGCGGGGCGGGGAGACCCAGTACTTC. Its protein is CASSYQRGGETQYF.

The V gene is TRBV18, the J gene TRBJ2-1, with a tentative D call TRBD2 (7 bases). CDR3 length: 15 residues. V dropped 4 bases and J dropped 7 bases, with 17 bases sitting between them. CDR1 and CDR2 (germline): KGHSH, LQKENI. CDR3 bases: TGTGCCAGCTCACTTCAGCCGGAGGGGGGGAATGAGCAGTTCTTC. It codes for CASSLQPEGGNEQFF.

The chain couples TRBV28 to TRBJ1-2, with a weak D call TRBD1 (5 bases). This CDR3 region has 15 residues. Germline V gene sequence: CDR1 MDHEN, CDR2 SYDVKM. Trimming took 1 base from V and 3 from J, leaving 12 bases between them. The CDR3 DNA sequence: TGTGCCAGCAGTTTATACACAGGTGGACACTATGGCTACACCTTC. It specifies CASSLYTGGHYGYTF.

Comment on this clone: An end of the junction differs from the germline gene, which may be a read error. This chain links TRBV5-1 with TRBJ1-1; D is possibly TRBD1 (5 bases). This CDR3 has 13 amino acids. In germline, CDR1 is SGHRS, CDR2 YFSETQ. The CDR3 loop is CASSGQGNTEAFF. As DNA, the CDR3 is TGTGCCAGCAGCGGTCAGGGAAACACTGAAGCTTTCTTT.

The chain joins TRBV3-1 (or the pseudogene TRBV3-2) to TRBJ2-3; D remains unclear. V was shortened by 0 bases and J by 0 bases, with 10 bases between the two germline ends. CDR3 size: 16 residues. From germline, CDR1 is LGHDT and CDR2 YNNKEL (reference sequence). CDR3 sequence reads: CASSQDGYLSTDTQYF. As DNA, the CDR3 is TGTGCCAGCAGCCAAGACGGTTACCTTAGCACAGATACGCAGTATTTT.

The chain links TRBV4-1 to TRBJ2-1, with D unresolved. The germline CDR1 and CDR2 sequences are MGHRA and YSYEKL. This CDR3 has 16 residues. Trimming stripped 1 base from V and 3 bases from J, with 13 bases between. CDR3 protein: CASSQGGRLYYNEQFF. Written as DNA, the CDR3 is TGCGCCAGCAGCCAAGGTGGCAGGCTTTACTACAATGAGCAGTTCTTC.

This sequence joins TRBV5-4 and TRBJ2-3; D is undetermined. V was clipped by 4 bases and J by 1 base, with 13 bases between them. This CDR3 is built from 15 residues. Per germline, CDR1 SGHNT and CDR2 YYREEE (reference sequence). The CDR3 DNA reads TGTGCCAGCAGCCCCCAACGGGTGGGCACAGATACGCAGTATTTT. Amino acids: CASSPQRVGTDTQYF.

This clone was observed a handful of times. This rearrangement joins TRBV5-1 to TRBJ2-3; 14 bases map to TRBD2. The CDR3 consists of 18 residues. Unmatched junction bases numbered 10, after V lost 3 bases and J lost 4 bases. From germline, CDR1 is SGHRS and CDR2 YFSETQ. The CDR3 loop is CASSSGTSGGLAADTQYF. The CDR3 DNA sequence: TGCGCCAGCAGCTCGGGGACTAGCGGGGGCCTAGCGGCAGATACGCAGTATTTT.

The chain combines TRBV6-4 with TRBJ2-2; D is ambiguous. The CDR3 runs to 14 residues. Trimming stripped 0 bases from V and 5 bases from J, with 7 bases between. Germline lookup yields CDR1 MRHNA and CDR2 SNTAGT. CDR3 sequence reads: CASSDSSETGELFF. The DNA for the CDR3 is TGTGCCAGCAGTGACTCGAGCGAAACCGGGGAGCTGTTTTTT.

The CDR3: CASSVSGTDNEQFF. DNA of the CDR3: TGTGCCAGCTCAGTATCCGGGACTGACAATGAGCAGTTCTTC. The chain joins TRBV18 to TRBJ2-1; D may be TRBD2 (6 bases). The CDR3 extends over 14 amino acids. V lost 5 bases and J 5 bases, leaving 13 bases between the germline ends. Germline CDR1 and CDR2: KGHSH and LQKENI.

The chain recombines TRBV24-1 with TRBJ2-2, with 13 bases fitting TRBD2. J gave up 8 bases and V 6 bases, and 5 bases lay outside the gene matches. The germline gives CDR1 KGHDR, CDR2 SFDVKD. The CDR3 contains 15 residues. The CDR3 DNA reads as TGTGCCACCAGTAGGACTAGCGGGAGTGGTGGGGAGCTGTTTTTT. It encodes CATSRTSGSGGELFF.

V is TRBV9 and J is TRBJ2-1; 12 bases are shared with TRBD2. V shed 3 bases, J shed 3 bases, and the junction held 4 bases outside the gene matches. This CDR3 has 16 amino acids. Germline lookup yields CDR1 SGDLS and CDR2 YYNGEE. The chain's CDR3 is CASSARLAGDYNEQFF. The CDR3 DNA follows: TGTGCCAGCAGCGCCCGACTAGCGGGGGACTACAATGAGCAGTTCTTC.

V and J are TRBV6-2 or TRBV6-3 and TRBJ1-2; TRBD1 agrees at 7 bases. V was pared by 6 bases and J by 7 bases, with 8 bases of the junction left unmatched. CDR1 is MNHEY, CDR2 SVGEGT, per germline. The CDR3 consists of 13 residues. This CDR3 is CASSQGQLFGYTF. The DNA of the CDR3 is TGTGCCAGCAGCCAGGGACAGCTCTTTGGCTACACCTTC.

The chain is built from TRBV10-2 and TRBJ2-2; TRBD2 agrees at 12 bases. There are 15 residues in the CDR3. The germline V gene encodes CDR1 WSHSY and CDR2 SAAADI. V was clipped by 7 bases and J by 1 base; unmatched bases: 1. DNA of the CDR3: TGCGCCAGCAAGACTAGCGGGGGGAACACCGGGGAGCTGTTTTTT. Residues: CASKTSGGNTGELFF.

The CDR3 loop is CASTFSTGGTYEQYF. The DNA for the CDR3 is TGTGCCAGCACCTTCTCGACAGGGGGGACCTACGAGCAGTACTTC. The chain joins TRBV7-2 to TRBJ2-7; 9 positions agree with TRBD1. The CDR3 has 15 amino acids. Germline CDR1 and CDR2: SGHTA and FQGNSA. J lost 2 bases, V lost 7 bases, and 9 bases had no gene match.

This chain links TRBV3-1 (or the pseudogene TRBV3-2) with TRBJ2-1, with TRBD2 as a possible D gene (5 bases). Germline loops: CDR1 LGHDT, CDR2 YNNKEL (reference sequence). The CDR3 runs to 12 residues. V gave up 0 bases and J gave up 12 bases, with 9 bases separating them. The CDR3 DNA reads as TGTGCCAGCAGCCAAGAACCGAGCGGGCAGTTCTTC. The encoded protein is CASSQEPSGQFF.

In this sample, this clone turned up a few times. The V and J genes are TRBV13 and TRBJ1-3; possible D gene TRBD1, 5 bases. There are 22 residues in the CDR3. Trimming took 2 bases from V and 1 from J, leaving 30 bases between them. CDR1 and CDR2 (germline): PRHDT, FYEKMQ (reference sequence). This CDR3 reads CASSLPRWGSRGRITSGNTIYF. The DNA of the CDR3 is TGTGCCAGCAGCTTACCCCGTTGGGGCAGTAGGGGCCGTATAACATCTGGAAACACCATATATTTT.